This T cell receptor beta chain stems from a study of blood T cell repertoires in COVID-19. The overall study: The United States, Italy and Spain were the sources of the acute and convalescent COVID-19 samples. PBMCs, B-cell-depleted T cells, or T cells were the source of the cDNA or gDNA that made up the material.

CDR1 SGHKS and CDR2 YYEKEE come from the germline V gene (reference sequence). V was shortened by 1 base and J by 4 bases, with 18 bases between the two germline ends. The CDR3 totals 17 residues. Under the authors' procedure: Reference gene primers were amplified, and this amplification served to estimate nucleated cell counts. Data came from immunoSEQ multiplex PCR; TCRdb stores just in-frame clones and leaves some out. V, J and clone size reflect that table, while D and trimming were determined from the DNA. The sample has about 260,000 clones, roughly 87% seen once. This receptor was identified in a woman aged 45-65 years who had recovered from COVID-19. The material sequenced was peripheral blood. The V and J genes are TRBV5-5 and TRBJ1-3; D unresolved. CDR3 DNA: TGTGCCAGCAGCTTGTCTCCAGTACTAGGAGGAGGAAACACCATATATTTT. Protein: CASSLSPVLGGGNTIYF.